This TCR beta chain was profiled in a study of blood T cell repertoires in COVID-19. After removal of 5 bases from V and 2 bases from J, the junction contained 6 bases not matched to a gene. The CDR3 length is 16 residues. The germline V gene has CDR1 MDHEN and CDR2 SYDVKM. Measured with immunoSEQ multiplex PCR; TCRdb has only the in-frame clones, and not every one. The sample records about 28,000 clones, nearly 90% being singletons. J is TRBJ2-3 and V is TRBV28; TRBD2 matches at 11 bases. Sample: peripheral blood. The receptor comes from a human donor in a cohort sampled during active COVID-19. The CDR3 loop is CASSKPGLAATDTQYF. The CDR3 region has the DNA TGTGCCAGCAGTAAACCGGGACTAGCGGCCACAGATACGCAGTATTTT.